This T cell receptor (beta chain) was observed in a study of cytomegalovirus exposure and HLA in healthy donors. Overall study: The 90 to 150 validation repertoires were produced on the same platform as the 500 to 800 repertoires of the first cohort. This was reported in a later analysis. Study-wide results and caveats: The study put under 200 TCR beta chains on its list as cytomegalovirus-associated.

Assay used: immunoSEQ multiplex PCR; TCRdb lists only in-frame clones, some missing. The repertoire consists of some 270,000 clones, with 80% to 90% occurring once and the leading ten covering 1%. A remark on this clone: Its specificity is unknown.

V shed 6 bases and J shed 5 bases, with 10 bases lying between them. CDR3 length: 13 residues. The V gene's germline CDR1 is MNHNY and CDR2 SVGAGI (reference sequence). The sequence came from a woman under 30 in good health and CMV-seronegative. Sequences were obtained from PBMCs. The V call is TRBV6-6, the J call TRBJ2-2; D uncertain. The CDR3 reads CASRPTMTGELFF. In DNA form, the CDR3 reads TGTGCCAGCAGGCCTACCATGACCGGGGAGCTGTTTTTT.